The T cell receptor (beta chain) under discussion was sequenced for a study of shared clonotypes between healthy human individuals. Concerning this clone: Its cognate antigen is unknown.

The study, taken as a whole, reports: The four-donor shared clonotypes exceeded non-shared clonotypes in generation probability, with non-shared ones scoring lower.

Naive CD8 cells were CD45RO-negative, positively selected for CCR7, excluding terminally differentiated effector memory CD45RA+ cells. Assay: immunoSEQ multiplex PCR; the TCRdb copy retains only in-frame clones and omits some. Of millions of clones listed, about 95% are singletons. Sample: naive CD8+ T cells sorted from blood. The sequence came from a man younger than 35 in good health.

The CDR3 reads CASSAEGLSNQPQHF. The DNA for the CDR3 is TGTGCCAGCAGCGCCGAGGGGCTTAGCAATCAGCCCCAGCATTTT. The chain uses TRBV9 and TRBJ1-5; a possible D gene is TRBD1 (5 bases). V lost 3 bases, J lost 0 bases, and 10 bases lay in between. This CDR3 contains 15 residues. The V gene's germline CDR1 is SGDLS and CDR2 YYNGEE.